This T cell receptor beta chain was captured by sequencing in a study of T-cell memory formation after mild COVID-19. As for the study in general: Clustering of TCRs was largely donor specific. Whole-study results and caveats: Cross-reactive memory apparently joined, as some responding clones appeared in pre-infection memory. Contracting clones localized mainly to CM and EM when CD4+ and mainly to EMRA when CD8+.

This clonotype was seen at least ten times. Antigen unknown. The TCR alpha and TCR beta cDNA libraries, bearing sample barcodes and UMIs, were generated by 5'RACE using constant-segment primers. TCRdb passed the 5' RACE reads through MiXCR, listing each CDR3 protein once. The repertoire holds some 210,000 distinct CDR3 sequences, with roughly a tenth as singletons. Germline V gene data show CDR1 as MDHEN and CDR2 as SYDVKM. V trimming: 4 bases; J trimming: 2 bases; junction bases outside the gene matches: 14. The length of the CDR3 is 19 residues. Sequenced: PBMCs or a T cell subset sorted from them (not recorded which). This chain connects TRBV28 to TRBJ1-6, with 7 bases that match TRBD1. The sequence was obtained from a man between 18 and 35 years old who had mild COVID-19 (a few samples of this study predate the infection). Cell type and time point are not known. CDR3 bases: TGTGCCAGCAGTTCCAGGGGGTTTAGGAGGAGAACCTATAATTCACCCCTCCACTTT. Translated: CASSSRGFRRRTYNSPLHF.